This record covers a single T cell receptor (beta chain). This record belongs to a study of blood T cell repertoires in COVID-19. Study information: Collection of acute and convalescent COVID-19 samples took place in the United States, Italy and Spain. From T cells, B-cell-depleted T cells, or PBMCs came the material, which was cDNA or gDNA.

Source study methods: Reference gene primers were amplified, and this amplification served to estimate nucleated cell counts. This table comes from immunoSEQ multiplex PCR, and its TCRdb copy is limited to in-frame clones, with some not included. D and trimming were read from the DNA, whereas the V and J calls and clone size are those reported in that table. Of 120,000 to 150,000 clones in the sample, about four fifths were seen once. The CDR3 totals 15 residues. Losses at the gene ends were 7 bases for V and 5 bases for J; bases not matched to a gene: 9. CDR1 SEHNR and CDR2 FQNEAQ come from the germline V gene (reference sequence).

The specimen was peripheral blood. The V call is TRBV7-9, the J call TRBJ1-4; 8 bases agree with TRBD1. This receptor was obtained from an elderly woman in a cohort sampled during active or convalescent COVID-19. CDR3 bases: TGTGCCAGCACCCTAGTGACAGGGGAAAATGAAAAACTGTTTTTT. It codes for CASTLVTGENEKLFF. Full variable domain (remainder filled in from reference TRBV7-9 and TRBJ1-4): DTGVSQNPRHKITKRGQNVTFRCDPISEHNRLYWYRQTLGQGPEFLTYFQNEAQLEKSRLLSDRFSAERPKGSFSTLEIQRTEQGDSAMYLCASTLVTGENEKLFFGSGTQLSVL.